One sample yielded the 8 T cell receptor beta chains listed below, sequenced in a study of cytomegalovirus exposure and HLA in healthy donors. The PCR used 60 Vbeta and 13 Jbeta primers. This table comes from immunoSEQ multiplex PCR, and its TCRdb copy is limited to in-frame clones, with some not included. The sample yields 150,000 or so clones, approximately 83% seen once. Sequencing was done on a sample of PBMCs. The source is a male donor in good health and CMV-seronegative.

The gene calls are TRBV7-2 and TRBJ1-5; 8 nucleotides match TRBD1. V shed 5 bases, J shed 9 bases, and the junction held 6 bases outside the gene matches. Germline CDR1 reads SGHTA; CDR2 reads FQGNSA. This CDR3 has 13 amino acids. CDR3 sequence: CASSNRGLGPQHF. The CDR3 coding sequence is TGTGCCAGCAGCAACAGGGGGTTGGGGCCCCAGCATTTT.

The chain recombines TRBV28 with TRBJ2-3; D unclear. This CDR3 spans 16 amino acids. The V end was cut by 7 bases, the J end by 4 bases, with 21 bases between. Germline CDR1 and CDR2: MDHEN and SYDVKM. CDR3 nucleotides: TGTGCCAGCACTTCCTTAGGAACTCTGGGCCCAGATACGCAGTATTTT. Its translation is CASTSLGTLGPDTQYF.

This clone came up once. The V call is TRBV29-1, the J call TRBJ1-1, with D unclear. The CDR3 is 12 residues long. Germline V gene lookup returns CDR1 SQVTM and CDR2 ANQGSEA. V was trimmed by 4 bases and J by 5 bases, leaving 11 bases between them. The CDR3 reads CSVGARWTEAFF. CDR3 DNA sequence: TGCAGCGTTGGCGCACGCTGGACTGAAGCTTTCTTT.

This chain uses TRBV28 with TRBJ1-2, with 8 bases lining up with TRBD1. The germline V gene has CDR1 MDHEN and CDR2 SYDVKM. J was trimmed by 5 bases and V by 4 bases; bases with no gene match: 6. The CDR3 consists of 14 residues. The CDR3 loop is CASSSRTGQYGYTF. The CDR3 coding sequence is TGTGCCAGCAGTTCGCGGACAGGGCAGTATGGCTACACCTTC.

This clone was seen just once. The chain recombines TRBV7-9 with TRBJ2-2, with 7 bases fitting TRBD1. Germline CDR1 SEHNR, CDR2 FQNEAQ (reference sequence). V trimming: 5 bases; J trimming: 5 bases; junction bases outside the gene matches: 8. This CDR3 spans 15 amino acids. CDR3 amino acids: CASSQTGVVTGELFF. CDR3 bases: TGTGCCAGCAGCCAAACAGGGGTGGTAACCGGGGAGCTGTTTTTT.

This clone has more than one count but fewer than ten. The CDR3 DNA reads as TGTGCCAGCAGCTTGCGACTAGCGGGAGTTAGGGAGACCCAGTACTTC. As protein: CASSLRLAGVRETQYF. The chain carries TRBV7-2 and TRBJ2-5, with 12 bases lining up with TRBD2. The V gene end was trimmed by 3 bases and the J gene end by 5 bases; junction bases not matched to a gene: 7. The V gene's germline CDR1 is SGHTA and CDR2 FQGNSA. The length of the CDR3 is 16 residues. Together with reference TRBV7-2 and TRBJ2-5, the CDR3 gives the full variable domain: GAGVSQSPSNKVTEKGKDVELRCDPISGHTALYWYRQSLGQGLEFLIYFQGNSAPDKSGLPSDRFSAERTGGSVSTLTIQRTQQEDSAVYLCASSLRLAGVRETQYFGPGTRLLVL.

This clone was detected a few times. The gene calls are TRBV9 and TRBJ1-4; a weak D match, TRBD1 (6 bases). The CDR3 runs to 15 residues. CDR1 and CDR2 (germline): SGDLS, YYNGEE. Deletions cut 0 bases from V and 5 bases from J, with 11 bases between. CDR3 coding DNA: TGTGCCAGCAGCGTAGGGGGACACACCAATGAAAAACTGTTTTTT. Translating gives CASSVGGHTNEKLFF.

The J gene is TRBJ1-1, the V gene TRBV2; TRBD1 matches at 8 bases. The junction had 9 bases not matched to a gene; V was cut back by 3 bases and J by 0 bases. Germline V gene data show CDR1 as SNHLY and CDR2 as FYNNEI. This CDR3 is 17 amino acids long. CDR3 protein: CASSDQARQGLNTEAFF. The CDR3 DNA is TGTGCCAGCAGTGACCAAGCTAGACAGGGGTTGAACACTGAAGCTTTCTTT.